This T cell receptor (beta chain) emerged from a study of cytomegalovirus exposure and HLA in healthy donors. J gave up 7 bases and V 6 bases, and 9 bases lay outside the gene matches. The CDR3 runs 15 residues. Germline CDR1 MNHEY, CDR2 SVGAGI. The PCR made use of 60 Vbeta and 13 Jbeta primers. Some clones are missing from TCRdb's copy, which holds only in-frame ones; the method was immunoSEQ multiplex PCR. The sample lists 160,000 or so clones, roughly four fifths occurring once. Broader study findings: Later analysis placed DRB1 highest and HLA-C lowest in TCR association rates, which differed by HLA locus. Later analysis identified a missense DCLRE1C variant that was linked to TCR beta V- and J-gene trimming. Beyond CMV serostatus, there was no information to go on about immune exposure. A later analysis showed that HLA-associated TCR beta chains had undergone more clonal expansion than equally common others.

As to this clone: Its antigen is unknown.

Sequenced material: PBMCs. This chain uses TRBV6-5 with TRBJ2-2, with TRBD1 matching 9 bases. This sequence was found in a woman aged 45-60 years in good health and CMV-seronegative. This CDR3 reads CASRSGTGSNGELFF. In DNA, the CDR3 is TGTGCCAGCAGATCCGGGACAGGGAGCAACGGGGAGCTGTTTTTT.